This T cell receptor (beta chain) originates from a study of blood T cell repertoires in COVID-19 (dated by TCRdb to 2018 to 2021). In the study overall: Collaborator samples came from the United States, Italy and Spain and covered acute and convalescent phases of COVID-19. The material from the prospective study consisted of cDNA or gDNA derived from T cells, B-cell-depleted T cells, or PBMCs. Subjects who had been exposed to COVID-19, were actively infected with it, or had recovered from it provided the deeply sampled blood TCRbeta repertoires that made up the dataset. A freely available public database, intended as a resource for researchers studying the immune response to SARS-CoV-2, is where the repertoires were released. The samples were drawn from the first 160 participants of the ongoing ImmuneRACE study and from 950 to 1,500 subjects provided by 6 global collaborators. Sample metadata almost always included a de-identified subject ID, COVID-19 status, age in years and sex. Where available, HLA class I and class II types were taken from metadata supplied by the sample provider and were not determined by assay-based typing.

TCRbeta CDR3 regions were amplified from genomic DNA by means of the immunoSEQ Assay, a bias-controlled multiplex PCR. The authors' analysis ran thus. Nucleated cell counts per sample were estimated from amplification of reference gene primers within the assay. To quantify the absolute abundance of each unique TCRbeta CDR3 rearrangement, sequence reads were collapsed and filtered. For each sample, productive Simpson clonality was calculated as the square root of Simpson's diversity index over productive rearrangements. The table comes from immuneACCESS by way of TCRdb, which keeps in-frame sequences with V and J called. Part of the clones is missing from these tables; in studies checked, under half for an unresolved V gene and the rest for unknown reasons. Clone size and the V and J calls come from that table; the DNA yielded D and trimming. The sample records 90,000 to 150,000 clones, roughly nine tenths of which are singletons. About 8% of the sample rests with the top ten.

V drops 0 bases and J drops 3 bases, leaving 13 bases in between. The CDR3 spans 15 residues, from the cysteine through the phenylalanine. The kept DNA is CDR3 alone, 45 bases in frame from the first base. Looking up the germline V gene (reference sequence) yields CDR1 SGHNT and CDR2 YYREEE. This clone was detected once. Its antigen remains unidentified. No much larger clone exists at a distance of one base, and base qualities are not known. Samples from volunteer blood donors who had recovered from COVID-19 were contributed by a second Seattle source. Each collaborating institution followed its own protocols to collect whole blood in K2EDTA tubes. Collaborator samples were shipped for TCRbeta analysis as frozen whole blood, isolated PBMCs, or DNA extracted from either sample type. General conclusions and limits of the study: Clinical and demographic metadata were provided uncurated, with the amount varying by source and participant.

The chain couples TRBV5-4 to TRBJ2-7, and the D gene may be TRBD1, 6 bases matching. The sequencing input was peripheral blood. The sequence came from a man between 65 and 85 years old who had recovered from COVID-19. The CDR3 protein sequence reads: CASSLGQALLYEQYF. In nucleotides, the sequence is TGTGCCAGCAGCTTGGGACAGGCGTTACTCTACGAGCAGTACTTC.